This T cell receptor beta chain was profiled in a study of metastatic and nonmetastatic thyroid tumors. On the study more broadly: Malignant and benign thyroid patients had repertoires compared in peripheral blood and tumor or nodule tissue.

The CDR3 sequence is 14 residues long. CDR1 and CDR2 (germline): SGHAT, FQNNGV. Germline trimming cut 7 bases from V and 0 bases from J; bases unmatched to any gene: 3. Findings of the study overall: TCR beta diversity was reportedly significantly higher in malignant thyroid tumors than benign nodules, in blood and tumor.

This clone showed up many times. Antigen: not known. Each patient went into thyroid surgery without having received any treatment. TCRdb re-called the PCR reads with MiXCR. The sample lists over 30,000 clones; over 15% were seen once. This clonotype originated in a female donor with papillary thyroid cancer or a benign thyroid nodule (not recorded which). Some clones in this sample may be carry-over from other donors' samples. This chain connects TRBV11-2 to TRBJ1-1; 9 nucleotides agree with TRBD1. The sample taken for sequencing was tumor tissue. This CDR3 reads CASKRDRVNTEAFF. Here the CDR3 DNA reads TGTGCCAGCAAACGGGACAGGGTGAACACTGAAGCTTTCTTT. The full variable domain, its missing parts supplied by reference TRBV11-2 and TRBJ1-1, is EAGVAQSPRYKIIEKRQSVAFWCNPISGHATLYWYQQILGQGPKLLIQFQNNGVVDDSQLPKDRFSAERLKGVDSTLKIQPAKLEDSAVYLCASKRDRVNTEAFFGQGTRLTVV.